This T cell receptor beta chain is from a study of blood T cell repertoires in COVID-19. Participants' own reports of clinical history determined their cohort assignment. This clone is a singleton in its sample. Trimming cost V 8 bases and J 0 bases; bases outside gene matches: 7. This CDR3 comprises 15 residues. The germline gives CDR1 SNHLY, CDR2 FYNNEI. Only in-frame clones appear in the TCRdb table, and some are missing; sequencing was by immunoSEQ multiplex PCR. The sample has approximately 130,000 clones; 75% to 90% are singletons. This receptor was taken from a young man who had recovered from COVID-19. The V call is TRBV2, the J call TRBJ2-3; 8 bases fit TRBD2. The sample consisted of PBMCs or T cells enriched from blood (not recorded which). In DNA form, the CDR3 reads TGTGCCAGCGGACGGGGGGGGGATAGCACAGATACGCAGTATTTT. Translated, it gives CASGRGGDSTDTQYF.